Below are 3 T cell receptor beta chains sequenced from a single sample in a study of T cells after yellow fever vaccination. TCRdb independently ran MiXCR on the 5' RACE reads; one entry per CDR3 protein. Of 150,000 or so distinct CDR3 sequences listed, about 6.9% are singletons. The sequencing here drew on CD4+ T cells sorted from PBMCs, taken 10 days after the yellow fever booster vaccination. The receptor set was obtained from a man aged 25 to 40 who received the YFV17D yellow fever vaccine.

This clonotype was found a few times. The J gene is TRBJ2-2, the V gene TRBV7-2, with D possibly being TRBD1 or TRBD2 (6 bases each). Germline V gene lookup returns CDR1 SGHTA and CDR2 FQGNSA. The CDR3 spans 15 residues. The V end was cut by 5 bases, the J end by 6 bases, with 16 bases between. CDR3 DNA sequence: TGTGCCAGCAGCCCCGGGGGCGCCCAAGCCGGGGAGCTGTTTTTT. Its translation is CASSPGGAQAGELFF.

This clonotype showed up many times. The gene calls are TRBV20-1 and TRBJ2-7; D might be TRBD2 (6 bases). V lost 5 bases, J lost 7 bases, and 18 bases lay in between. CDR1 is DFQATT, CDR2 SNEGSKA, per germline (reference sequence). The CDR3 loop spans 13 amino acids. The CDR3 protein is CSAAPGTRKEQYF. CDR3 bases: TGCAGTGCTGCCCCCGGGACTCGGAAGGAGCAGTACTTC.

This clonotype was seen ten or more times. The rearrangement links TRBV15 to TRBJ2-7; D ambiguous. The CDR3 length is 12 residues. Germline assignment: CDR1 LNHNV and CDR2 YYDKDF (reference sequence). V was pared by 1 base and J by 6 bases, with 7 bases between. CDR3 nucleotides: TGTGCCACCAGCAGAGTGGGCCTCGAGCAGTACTTC. This encodes CATSRVGLEQYF. Based on the CDR3 plus reference TRBV15 and TRBJ2-7, the full variable domain is DAMVIQNPRYQVTQFGKPVTLSCSQTLNHNVMYWYQQKSSQAPKLLFHYYDKDFNNEADTPDNFQSRRPNTSFCFLDIRSPGLGDTAMYLCATSRVGLEQYFGPGTRLTVT.